The 17 T cell receptor beta chains listed next were all sequenced from one sample in a study of cytomegalovirus exposure and HLA in healthy donors. Using immunoSEQ multiplex PCR, the repertoire was profiled, and TCRdb retains in-frame clones only, with some absent. This sample has 100,000 to 150,000 clones; roughly 86% occur once, and the top ten carry 4.9%. The sample comprised PBMCs. These receptors originate from a man between 18 and 29 years old in good health and CMV-seronegative.

The rearrangement joins TRBV6-1 to TRBJ1-3; no definite D call. This CDR3 has 15 residues. CDR1 and CDR2 (germline): MNHNS, SASEGT. The V end was cut by 1 base, the J end by 3 bases, with 10 bases between. As DNA, the CDR3 is TGTGCCAGCAGTGAAGGTCTCGGGATTGGAAACACCATATATTTT. Amino acids: CASSEGLGIGNTIYF.

The chain is built from TRBV30 and TRBJ1-5, with a possible D match to TRBD1 (6 bases). Looked up from germline, CDR1 is GTSNPN and CDR2 is SVGIG (reference sequence). V gave up 2 bases and J gave up 3 bases, with 26 bases separating them. The CDR3 has 19 residues. CDR3 nucleotides: TGTGCCTGGAGTCAACCCGGAGCCGGGACAAAACCCTTCAATCAGCCCCAGCATTTT. As protein: CAWSQPGAGTKPFNQPQHF. Full variable domain (outside the CDR3, taken from reference TRBV30 and TRBJ1-5): SQTIHQWPATLVQPVGSPLSLECTVEGTSNPNLYWYRQAAGRGLQLLFYSVGIGQISSEVPQNLSASRPQDRQFILSSKKLLLSDSGFYLCAWSQPGAGTKPFNQPQHFGDGTRLSIL.

About this clone itself: Different DNA sequences within this sample yield the same CDR3. The chain couples TRBV6-5 to TRBJ2-7; 7 nucleotides match TRBD2. Germline CDR1 MNHEY, CDR2 SVGAGI. V gave up 6 bases and J gave up 0 bases; unmatched junction bases: 2. CDR3 length equals 13 residues. The CDR3 region is CASSRGSSYEQYF. CDR3 bases: TGTGCCAGCAGCCGCGGGAGCTCCTACGAGCAGTACTTC.

J is TRBJ1-1 and V is TRBV12-5; D possibly corresponds to TRBD1 (5 bases). Trimming removed 5 bases at V and 7 bases at J, with 23 bases between. The CDR3 is 16 residues long. Germline V gives CDR1 LGHNT, CDR2 FRNRAP. CDR3 in DNA: TGTGCTAGTGGTACCCTCCGGGGGACCTCCCCGGGTGAAGCTTTCTTT. This encodes CASGTLRGTSPGEAFF.

The genes are TRBV5-1 and TRBJ1-2; tentatively, D is TRBD1 (6 bases). The CDR3 has 12 amino acids. Trimming pared 7 bases from V and 6 bases from J, leaving 13 bases between. The germline CDR1 and CDR2 sequences are SGHRS and YFSETQ. CDR3 in DNA: TGCGCCAGCTCGACGGACAGCCATGGCTACACCTTC. This translates into CASSTDSHGYTF.

The chain couples TRBV2 to TRBJ2-2; 7 bases fit TRBD1. This CDR3 is built from 14 residues. V was clipped by 7 bases and J by 3 bases; unmatched bases: 5. Looked up from germline, CDR1 is SNHLY and CDR2 is FYNNEI. In nucleotides, the CDR3 is TGTGCCAGCACTACAGGGGCAGACACCGGGGAGCTGTTTTTT. Its protein product is CASTTGADTGELFF. Combining the CDR3 with reference TRBV2 and TRBJ2-2 gives the whole variable domain EPEVTQTPSHQVTQMGQEVILRCVPISNHLYFYWYRQILGQKVEFLVSFYNNEISEKSEIFDDQFSVERPDGSNFTLKIRSTKLEDSAMYFCASTTGADTGELFFGEGSRLTVL.

This chain connects TRBV7-2 to TRBJ1-2; 7 nucleotides line up with TRBD1. CDR3 length: 15 residues. Germline-derived CDR1 and CDR2 are SGHTA and FQGNSA. J was trimmed by 8 bases and V by 1 base; bases with no gene match: 10. Here the CDR3 reads CASSLGGQGVGGYTF. As DNA, the CDR3 is TGTGCCAGCAGCTTAGGGGGGCAGGGGGTGGGAGGCTACACCTTC.

The chain uses TRBV9 and TRBJ2-5; 8 bases are a match to TRBD1. The CDR3 consists of 16 residues. In germline, CDR1 is SGDLS, CDR2 YYNGEE. V was pared by 3 bases and J by 1 base, with 8 bases of the junction left unmatched. For the CDR3, the DNA is TGTGCCAGCAGCGAGAGGGCTGGACAGGGCCAAGAGACCCAGTACTTC. This translates into CASSERAGQGQETQYF.

The chain uses TRBV10-3 and TRBJ1-1, with D possibly being TRBD1 (6 bases). The CDR3 extends over 12 amino acids. V was trimmed by 6 bases and J by 11 bases, leaving 16 bases between them. CDR1 ENHRY and CDR2 SYGVKD come from the germline V gene. The CDR3 nucleotides read TGTGCCATCAGGGGGGCTGGAGCTTTTGCTTTCTTT. Amino acids: CAIRGAGAFAFF.

This clone was counted a few times. The chain couples TRBV7-9 to TRBJ1-1, with 8 bases aligning to TRBD1. Germline CDR1 reads SEHNR; CDR2 reads FQNEAQ (reference sequence). V lost 2 bases and J lost 8; bases outside the gene matches: 7. The CDR3 is 14 residues long. This chain's CDR3 is CASSLQQGGKEAFF. The CDR3 nucleotides are TGTGCCAGCAGCTTACAACAGGGGGGTAAGGAAGCTTTCTTT. Full variable domain (remainder filled in from reference TRBV7-9 and TRBJ1-1): DTGVSQNPRHKITKRGQNVTFRCDPISEHNRLYWYRQTLGQGPEFLTYFQNEAQLEKSRLLSDRFSAERPKGSFSTLEIQRTEQGDSAMYLCASSLQQGGKEAFFGQGTRLTVV.

The chain carries TRBV5-4 and TRBJ2-1; 7 bases line up with TRBD2. This CDR3 contains 15 residues. The trim removed 4 bases at V and 7 bases at J, leaving 11 bases unmatched. Germline V lookup: CDR1 SGHNT, CDR2 YYREEE (reference sequence). The CDR3 DNA follows: TGTGCCAGCAGCGCTATGCCGGTAGCGGGTAATGAGCAGTTCTTC. Its translation is CASSAMPVAGNEQFF.

This rearrangement joins TRBV11-2 to TRBJ2-3; tentative D call: TRBD1 (6 bases). The CDR3 spans 14 residues. Germline V gene sequence: CDR1 SGHAT, CDR2 FQNNGV. V was shortened by 5 bases and J by 6 bases, with 15 bases between the two germline ends. CDR3: CASSPGTRADTQYF. The CDR3 DNA reads TGTGCCAGCAGCCCTGGGACACGGGCGGATACGCAGTATTTT.

The chain couples TRBV4-1 to TRBJ1-4; 8 bases fit TRBD1. V was pared by 3 bases and J by 8 bases, with 5 bases of the junction left unmatched. The CDR3 consists of 14 residues. Germline CDR1 reads MGHRA; CDR2 reads YSYEKL. The chain's CDR3 is CASSQQGAREKLFF. The CDR3 nucleotides read TGCGCCAGCAGCCAGCAGGGGGCTAGAGAAAAACTGTTTTTT.

The V and J genes are TRBV19 and TRBJ2-1; D may be TRBD2 (6 bases). In germline, CDR1 is LNHDA, CDR2 SQIVND (reference sequence). V lost 7 bases, J lost 8 bases, and 24 bases lay in between. The CDR3 loop spans 16 amino acids. This chain's CDR3 is CASKFEGLSPRDEQFF. The CDR3 DNA reads TGTGCCAGTAAGTTTGAAGGACTAAGCCCCCGCGATGAGCAGTTCTTC.

This clone was seen only once. The J gene is TRBJ1-2, the V gene TRBV28; 9 bases map to TRBD1. The CDR3 runs to 16 residues. The germline gives CDR1 MDHEN, CDR2 SYDVKM. V dropped 7 bases and J dropped 2; count of bases not matched to a gene: 11. Here the CDR3 reads CASKEGQGASNYGYTF. As DNA, the CDR3 is TGTGCCAGCAAGGAGGGACAGGGCGCCTCCAACTATGGCTACACCTTC.

The chain recombines TRBV11-2 with TRBJ2-7; 11 bases align to TRBD1. CDR3 size: 15 residues. V was pared by 5 bases and J by 4 bases, with 7 bases of the junction left unmatched. CDR1 and CDR2 (germline): SGHAT, FQNNGV. The CDR3 region has the DNA TGTGCCAGCAGCGCCGGGACAGGGGGTTTTTACGAGCAGTACTTC. Translated, it gives CASSAGTGGFYEQYF.

This chain uses TRBV5-1 with TRBJ2-2; 8 nucleotides line up with TRBD1. Germline V gene data show CDR1 as SGHRS and CDR2 as YFSETQ. J lost 2 bases, V lost 4 bases, and 4 bases had no gene match. CDR3 size: 15 residues. Written as DNA, the CDR3 is TGCGCCAGCAGCCCCGGACAGGGAAACACCGGGGAGCTGTTTTTT. Amino acid sequence: CASSPGQGNTGELFF.